This T cell receptor (beta chain) comes out of a study of cytomegalovirus exposure and HLA in healthy donors (dated by TCRdb to about 2017). Background on the whole study: An earlier analysis of approximately 640 of the donors reported more than 250 Gb of sequence data and some 100 million unique TCR beta sequences from 150 million to 200 million T cells. Roughly 310 gigabases of sequencing data and approximately 85 million unique TCR sequences were included in an early release covering 550 to 800 HLA-typed donors. Of the roughly 390 genotyped donors, 81% were placed in the genetic ancestry cluster associated with self-reported Caucasian donors. The study was designed to test whether signatures of past pathogen exposure could be identified by cataloging public T cell receptors. The study used immunosequencing to profile the T cell repertoires of under 700 subjects and linked those repertoires to cytomegalovirus serostatus. Besides the first cohort of 666 subjects, a separate validation cohort made up of roughly 130 different subjects was used. High-throughput TCR immunosequencing, statistical association of individual TCRs with disease status, and machine learning were combined to predict cytomegalovirus infection status. To study patterns of TCR occurrence, a later analysis re-analyzed previously published TCR beta repertoires from around 660 donors and added high-resolution HLA genotyping. Rather than drawing on any new phenotypic data, the later analysis identified candidate immune exposures from TCR beta sequences and the way those sequences occurred across donors. An earlier analysis of approximately 630 of the donors applied high-throughput TCR beta sequencing to assess whether each TCR beta V gene segment acted as functional or pseudogenic. Alongside the repertoire data, information on donor age, sex, ethnicity and CMV serostatus was compiled. A later genetic analysis took genome-wide SNP genotypes for about 60% of the roughly 670 donors and used that subset as a discovery cohort. All discovery cohort repertoires had been generated using a single sequencing platform. HLA typing included class I and class II loci at four-digit resolution. The number of typed donors differed by locus: about 620-630 for A, B, C, DRB1 and DQB1; 522 for DQA1; over 600 for DPA1; and approximately 450 for DPB1. About five DR-DQ haplotypes were handled as single units for association and clustering, since linkage in the cohort was strong. Among about 400 genotyped donors of the cohort, an average of around 250,000 unique TCR beta nucleotide sequences was sequenced per donor, of which about 19% were non-productive. Summary of the overall study and its limitations: Specific HLA alleles were associated with about 17,000 TCR beta sequences at a false discovery rate of 0.05 in a later analysis. Most TCR sequences were seen in very few donors, while some public TCRs were found in many individuals. In the study, 150 to 200 TCR beta chains were listed as associated with cytomegalovirus. An association between a missense DCLRE1C variant and V-gene and J-gene trimming of TCR beta chains was found in a later genetic analysis and replicated in an independent cohort. A further reported finding was that TCR beta sequences accurately predicted the HLA-A and HLA-B alleles for most subjects in the first cohort. According to a later analysis, TCR association rates differed among HLA loci, with DRB1 alleles showing the most associated TCRs and HLA-C alleles showing the fewest. Strong co-occurrence of HLA alleles, especially DR and DQ, made assigning TCR associations to individual alleles difficult. Because HLA typing was unavailable for some donors at each locus, only the typed subset was used in association tests. A later analysis reported that several top co-occurrence clusters appeared linked to parvovirus B19, influenza, CMV and Epstein-Barr virus. A later analysis found that most CMV-associated TCR beta chains appeared HLA-restricted, with HLA associations seemingly driven largely by CMV exposure. Roughly uniform sequencing depth across donors was assumed in presence/absence analyses, although this assumption may not hold. A cluster of highly shared sequence variants was judged likely to be a technical artifact of the sequencing pipeline. Some IMGT-functional V segments, including TRBV6-2 and TRBV6-3, could not be distinguished by the 87-base-pair reads and were therefore excluded. In this cohort, only TCR beta chains were sequenced, and detectable features were limited by the absence of alpha or paired-chain data. Linkage disequilibrium might explain the correlated functional status among segregating V segments, but an unknown experimental factor could not be excluded. The earlier analysis of some 560 of the donors excluded 15 to 20 rarely observed V segments, including chromosome 9 orphons, because counts were too low. A later analysis found that HLA-associated TCR beta chains were more clonally expanded and had lower generation probabilities than equally common non-associated chains. The only immune exposure information available for the cohort was CMV serostatus. Three of the identified cytomegalovirus-associated TCR beta chains were confirmed in vitro to be specific for cytomegalovirus antigens. Cytomegalovirus status was reported to be diagnosed by the classifier with high specificity and sensitivity in both the original and validation cohorts. According to a later genetic analysis, donors in an Asian-associated ancestry cluster had fewer N-insertions in productive TCRs than the roughly 670-donor mean. The authors suggested that the approach could potentially be extended to other disease states and immunological phenotypes. An earlier analysis of some 590 of the donors showed that most TCR beta V segments appeared in productive rearrangements either about 87% or about 30% of the time, which broadly matched IMGT annotations.

The cohort consisted of fewer than 700 healthy bone marrow donors. At the time of sampling, all cohort members were nominally healthy, though unrecorded immune exposures were likely present. The donor tested CMV seropositive, placing the donor among the 290 or so seropositive members of the cohort. Each donor provided a peripheral blood sample, and peripheral blood mononuclear cells were used for TCR beta sequencing. The Qiagen DNeasy Blood Extraction Kit was used to extract genomic DNA from the blood cell samples. The library relied on the immunoSEQ multiplex PCR assay. For the multiplex PCR, a mixture combining 60 forward primers for TCR Vbeta segments and 13 reverse primers for TCR Jbeta segments was used. Amplification of the CDR3 region of rearranged TCR beta genes was performed with a multiplex PCR assay on genomic DNA. The amplified TCR beta libraries were sequenced on the Illumina HiSeq System as 87-base-pair reads. In the original analysis: A later analysis tallied roughly 80 million unique TCR beta chains across the roughly 610 repertoires, and some 10 million of those chains were shared by two or more donors. A nearest-neighbor algorithm error-corrected the raw reads and collapsed the reads into unique sequences, merging closely related sequences to remove PCR and sequencing errors. CDR3 sequences were aligned to IMGT reference sequences to assign V, D and J gene segments. For a sequence to be retained, a match of at least six nucleotides to both a V gene segment and a J gene segment was required. A rearrangement was called productive if the CDR3 had no stop codons and remained in frame with V and J, and every other rearrangement was called non-productive. Following IMGT convention, CDR3 was defined as the stretch from the second conserved V-encoded cysteine to the conserved J-encoded phenylalanine. Sequences without an unambiguous match to a single V gene segment were excluded from the earlier analysis of about 640 of the donors. In an earlier analysis of around 590 of the donors, a V segment was called functional when productive rearrangements were above 56.7%, and segregating when the standard deviation between donors exceeded 5%. To diagnose cytomegalovirus status from the catalog of TCR beta chain sequences, a statistical classification framework was built. V and J gene assignment, in a later analysis, came from comparing TCR nucleotide sequences with IMGT/GENE-DB human TR gene sequences. A later analysis assigned CDR3 sequences and most-parsimonious VDJ recombination scenarios with the TCRdist pipeline. In a later analysis, each TCR beta chain was defined by its CDR3 amino acid sequence together with its V-gene family, and reads without a unique V-gene family were excluded. A later analysis removed roughly 590 highly shared, low-generation-probability nucleotide sequences to deal with suspected cross-contamination and a sequencing artifact. In a later analysis, a clonal expansion index was calculated for each public chain from normalized within-repertoire ranks of inferred template counts. In a later analysis, generation probabilities were computed using a VDJ recombination model fitted to out-of-frame rearrangements, and the results were checked against IGoR. In a later analysis, TCR-TCR, TCR-HLA and TCR-CMV co-occurrence was scored with hypergeometric tests, and a repertoire-size bias correction was applied to TCR pairs. In a later analysis, false discovery rates were estimated by permuting HLA or CMV assignments 20 times. A later analysis grouped co-occurring TCRs with DBSCAN, adding TCRdist sequence similarity when clustering within HLA-allele-positive subsets. Co-occurrence clustering excluded repertoires with fewer than 30,000 or more than 120,000 public chains, plus five with anomalous nucleotide sharing. TCRdb carries this immuneACCESS record with in-frame sequences only. Its versions omit some clonotypes, under half of them owing to an unresolved V gene in the studies checked, with the rest unexplained. V, J and clone size are taken as reported in that table, and D and trimming were inferred from the DNA itself. The table for this sample shows fewer than 85,000 clones. Roughly 15% of the sample belongs to the ten largest clones.

With respect to this clone: No antigen is known for it.

The germline V gene (reference sequence) specifies SSHAT as CDR1 and FNYEAQ as CDR2. V lost 5 bases and J lost 5 bases; the stretch between them is 15 bases long. The CDR3 numbers 14 residues from cysteine through phenylalanine. The DNA shown is the 42-base CDR3, in frame from base 1. Recombination linked TRBV7-7 to TRBJ2-5; perhaps TRBD1 is the D gene, with 5 bases matching. This TCR was sampled from a man aged 45-65 years in good health and CMV-seropositive. Sample: PBMCs. The sequence in DNA is TGTGCCAGCAGCCAGTCCCCCAGGGTTGAGACCCAGTACTTC. Its protein reads: CASSQSPRVETQYF.